Reported below is one T cell receptor (beta chain). The data were taken from a study of T cells after yellow fever vaccination. Template-switching 5'RACE yielded the TCR cDNA; a universal primer site and UMIs were added in the process. Using its own MiXCR run on the 5' RACE reads, TCRdb lists one record per CDR3 protein. Of 500,000 to 700,000 distinct CDR3 sequences in the sample, 19% are singletons; the top ten hold about 13%. From germline, CDR1 is SEHNR and CDR2 FQNEAQ (reference sequence). The CDR3 runs to 16 residues. J gave up 5 bases and V 5 bases, and 14 bases lay outside the gene matches. The TCR comes from a young man who received the YFV17D yellow fever vaccine. The chain joins TRBV7-9 to TRBJ2-7, with 8 bases aligning to TRBD1. Sequenced here: PBMCs, sampled 15 days after the yellow fever booster vaccination. The CDR3, as DNA: TGTGCCAGCAGCCCAAACGGACCGGACAGGGCCGACGAGCAGTACTTC. Protein sequence: CASSPNGPDRADEQYF.